This TCR beta chain was recorded in a study of blood T cell repertoires in COVID-19. Profiling relied on immunoSEQ multiplex PCR, and the TCRdb table lists in-frame clones only, not all of them. The repertoire holds some 99,000 clones, with 70% to 90% as singletons. The CDR3 length is 13 residues. J gave up 2 bases and V 4 bases, and 1 base lay outside the gene matches. Germline assignment: CDR1 LGHDT and CDR2 YNNKEL (reference sequence). Sequencing used peripheral blood. This chain connects TRBV3-1 (or the pseudogene TRBV3-2) to TRBJ2-5, with TRBD1 matching 7 bases. This clonotype was sampled from a human donor with COVID-19, enrolled during active disease. The donor label of this sample is uncertain. The CDR3 is CASSRDSQETQYF. DNA of the CDR3: TGTGCCAGCAGCCGGGACAGTCAAGAGACCCAGTACTTC.